Each of the 18 T cell receptor beta chains below was sequenced from the same sample in a study of radiotherapy plus CTLA-4 blockade in lung cancer. Sequencing used immunoSEQ multiplex PCR; TCRdb keeps in-frame clones, though not all of them. Among some 50,000 clones, 79% were seen once, and the ten largest hold 3.2%. Sample: peripheral blood, taken from a patient treated with radiotherapy plus ipilimumab. Source of these receptors: a human donor with non-small cell lung cancer who had a partial response to radiotherapy plus ipilimumab.

The DNA for the CDR3 is TGTGCCTGTTACGGCGGGGGGGGCAACACCGGGGAGCTGTTTTTT. This sequence encodes CACYGGGGNTGELFF. V and J are TRBV7-2 and TRBJ2-2; 9 nucleotides match TRBD2. V trimming: 11 bases; J trimming: 2 bases; junction bases outside the gene matches: 9. This CDR3 has 15 residues. Germline CDR1 and CDR2: SGHTA and FQGNSA.

This clone showed up just a few times. The chain links TRBV7-9 to TRBJ2-7; the D is unclear. The CDR3 has 12 residues. Germline V gives CDR1 SEHNR, CDR2 FQNEAQ (reference sequence). V lost 1 base and J 5 bases, leaving 6 bases between the germline ends. CDR3 residues: CASSLVPDEQYF. In nucleotides, the CDR3 is TGTGCCAGCAGCTTAGTCCCCGACGAGCAGTACTTC.

The CDR3 spells CASSLGASETQYF. The DNA for the CDR3 is TGTGCCAGCAGTTTGGGGGCCAGCGAGACCCAGTACTTC. The chain joins TRBV28 to TRBJ2-5; D possibly corresponds to TRBD1 (6 bases). Trimming shortened V by 3 bases and J by 5 bases, and 10 bases separated the two germline ends. The CDR3 length is 13 residues. Germline assignment: CDR1 MDHEN and CDR2 SYDVKM.

The chain joins TRBV19 to TRBJ2-7; 8 bases are a match to TRBD2. The trim removed 6 bases at V and 2 bases at J, leaving 3 bases unmatched. CDR3 size: 13 residues. Germline V gives CDR1 LNHDA, CDR2 SQIVND (reference sequence). The CDR3 sequence is CASSRGGTYEQYF. The CDR3 DNA is TGTGCCAGTAGCCGGGGGGGCACCTACGAGCAGTACTTC.

The CDR3 reads CASSEGSGTSSREQYF. The CDR3 region has the DNA TGTGCCAGCAGTGAAGGTTCCGGGACTAGCTCTCGAGAGCAGTACTTC. J is TRBJ2-7 and V is TRBV25-1, with TRBD2 matching 9 bases. The V gene's germline CDR1 is MGHDK and CDR2 SYGVNS. Trimming removed 2 bases from V and 7 bases from J; junction bases left unmatched: 12. CDR3 length: 16 amino acids.

This chain connects TRBV10-3 to TRBJ1-6; D gene ambiguous. Germline V CDR1 and CDR2: ENHRY, SYGVKD. This CDR3 contains 13 residues. Trimming removed 8 bases from V and 7 bases from J, with 12 bases in between. This CDR3 reads CAISAAANSPLHF. CDR3 in DNA: TGTGCCATCTCCGCGGCGGCCAATTCACCCCTCCACTTT.

V is TRBV6-1 and J is TRBJ2-3; D is unclear. Trimming removed 8 bases at V and 3 bases at J, with 9 bases between. The CDR3 is 12 amino acids. Germline CDR1 MNHNS, CDR2 SASEGT. The CDR3 bases are TGTGCCAGCTCCCTGGAGACAGATACGCAGTATTTT. Its protein product is CASSLETDTQYF.

This chain uses TRBV6-5 with TRBJ2-7; 11 bases match TRBD1. The V gene's germline CDR1 is MNHEY and CDR2 SVGAGI. The length of the CDR3 is 14 residues. J gave up 5 bases and V 6 bases, and 6 bases lay outside the gene matches. CDR3 coding DNA: TGTGCCAGCAGCGGGACAGGGGGTGGTAACGAGCAGTACTTC. The encoded protein is CASSGTGGGNEQYF.

The count of this clone is one. The chain combines TRBV14 with TRBJ2-1, with D maybe TRBD2 (5 bases). Germline-derived CDR1 and CDR2 are SGHDN and FVKESK. Trimming removed 0 bases from V and 7 bases from J, with 10 bases in between. The CDR3 length is 14 residues. In DNA, the CDR3 is TGTGCCAGCAGCCAAGATCTGACGGGGAATGAGCAGTTCTTC. This translates into CASSQDLTGNEQFF.

The gene calls are TRBV9 and TRBJ2-2; 7 positions match TRBD1. This CDR3 region has 18 residues. J gave up 0 bases and V 4 bases, and 12 bases lay outside the gene matches. The germline gives CDR1 SGDLS, CDR2 YYNGEE. This CDR3 is CASSNSKGQLANTGELFF. CDR3 nucleotide sequence: TGTGCCAGCAGCAACTCCAAGGGACAGCTCGCGAACACCGGGGAGCTGTTTTTT.

This sequence joins TRBV11-2 and TRBJ2-2; 11 nucleotides align to TRBD1. Germline CDR1 and CDR2: SGHAT and FQNNGV. CDR3 length: 15 amino acids. V trimming: 4 bases; J trimming: 5 bases; junction bases outside the gene matches: 3. DNA for the CDR3: TGTGCCAGCAGCTGGGACAGGGGGTCGACCGGGGAGCTGTTTTTT. Translated, it gives CASSWDRGSTGELFF. Variable domain in full (rest from reference TRBV11-2 and TRBJ2-2): EAGVAQSPRYKIIEKRQSVAFWCNPISGHATLYWYQQILGQGPKLLIQFQNNGVVDDSQLPKDRFSAERLKGVDSTLKIQPAKLEDSAVYLCASSWDRGSTGELFFGEGSRLTVL.

As regards this clone: One base away lies a much larger clone, so this may be a sequencing read error. V gene TRBV7-2 combines with J gene TRBJ2-7; no firm D call. Trimming left V 1 base short and J 0 bases short, with 7 bases between. The length of the CDR3 is 14 residues. The V gene's germline CDR1 is SGHTA and CDR2 FQGNSA. CDR3 sequence: CASSLGGASYEQYF. The CDR3 coding sequence is TGTGCCAGCAGCTTAGGCGGTGCCTCCTACGAGCAGTACTTC.

J is TRBJ2-5 and V is TRBV6-5, with TRBD1 matching 9 bases. The V segment lost 3 bases and the J segment 5 bases; nucleotides outside the gene matches: 7. This CDR3 contains 15 residues. Germline CDR1 and CDR2: MNHEY and SVGAGI. Written as DNA, the CDR3 is TGTGCCAGCAGTTATACCGGGACAGGGAGGGAGACCCAGTACTTC. It translates to CASSYTGTGRETQYF.

The chain joins TRBV11-2 to TRBJ2-5; TRBD2 matches at 11 bases. The CDR3 is 15 residues long. The germline CDR1 and CDR2 sequences are SGHAT and FQNNGV. Trimming removed 5 bases from V and 5 bases from J; junction bases left unmatched: 7. CDR3 in amino acids: CASSETSGGEETQYF. The CDR3 nucleotides are TGTGCCAGCAGCGAAACTAGCGGGGGCGAGGAGACCCAGTACTTC.

The chain combines TRBV2 with TRBJ2-3, with 10 bases identical to TRBD1. V gave up 6 bases and J gave up 8 bases; unmatched junction bases: 8. This CDR3 spans 14 amino acids. Germline assignment: CDR1 SNHLY and CDR2 FYNNEI. The CDR3 nucleotides read TGTGCCAGCAGACAGACAGGGGGCGGAGGTACGCAGTATTTT. This codes for CASRQTGGGGTQYF.

V and J are TRBV30 and TRBJ2-1, with a possible D match to TRBD1 (6 bases). With 1 base removed from V and 2 bases from J, the gap between germline ends came to 15 bases. CDR3 length: 16 amino acids. Germline values: CDR1 GTSNPN, CDR2 SVGIG (reference sequence). The CDR3 DNA reads TGTGCCTGGAGTGCCAGAAACAGGGCACCCTACAATGAGCAGTTCTTC. It codes for CAWSARNRAPYNEQFF.

The CDR3 here is CASSRAGTGGGTEAFF. The CDR3 coding sequence is TGTGCCAGCAGTCGAGCCGGGACAGGGGGTGGGACTGAAGCTTTCTTT. The V gene is TRBV11-1, the J gene TRBJ1-1, with 11 bases identical to TRBD1. The CDR3 is made up of 16 amino acids. CDR1 is SGHAT and CDR2 is FQDESV in the germline V gene (reference sequence). The V and J ends lost 6 bases and 5 bases, in that order; junction bases with no gene match: 11.

This clone was seen only a few times. V gene TRBV7-3 combines with J gene TRBJ1-1, with 7 bases that match TRBD1. There are 14 residues in the CDR3. Germline V CDR1 and CDR2: SGHTA, FQGTGA. V lost 6 bases and J lost 1; bases outside the gene matches: 5. The CDR3 protein is CASRKTGTNTEAFF. In DNA, the CDR3 is TGTGCCAGCAGGAAGACAGGGACGAACACTGAAGCTTTCTTT. The variable domain in full, with the rest retrieved from reference TRBV7-3 and TRBJ1-1, is GAGVSQTPSNKVTEKGKYVELRCDPISGHTALYWYRQSLGQGPEFLIYFQGTGAADDSGLPNDRFFAVRPEGSVSTLKIQRTERGDSAVYLCASRKTGTNTEAFFGQGTRLTVV.